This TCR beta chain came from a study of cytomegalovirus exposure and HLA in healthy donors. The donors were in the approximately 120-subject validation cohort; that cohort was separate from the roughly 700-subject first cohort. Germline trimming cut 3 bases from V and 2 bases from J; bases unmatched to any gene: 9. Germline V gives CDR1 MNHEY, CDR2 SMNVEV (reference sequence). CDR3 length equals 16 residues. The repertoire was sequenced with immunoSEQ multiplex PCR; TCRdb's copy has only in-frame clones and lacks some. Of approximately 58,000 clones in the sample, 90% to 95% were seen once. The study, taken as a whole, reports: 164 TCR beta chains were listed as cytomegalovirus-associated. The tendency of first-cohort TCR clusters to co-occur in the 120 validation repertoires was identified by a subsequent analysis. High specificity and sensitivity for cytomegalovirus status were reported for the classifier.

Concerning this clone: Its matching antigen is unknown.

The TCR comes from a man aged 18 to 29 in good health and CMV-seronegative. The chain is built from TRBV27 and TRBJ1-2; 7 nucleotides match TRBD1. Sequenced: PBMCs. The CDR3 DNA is TGTGCCAGCAGTTTCTCTGACAGGGCGGGGAACTATGGCTACACCTTC. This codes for CASSFSDRAGNYGYTF.